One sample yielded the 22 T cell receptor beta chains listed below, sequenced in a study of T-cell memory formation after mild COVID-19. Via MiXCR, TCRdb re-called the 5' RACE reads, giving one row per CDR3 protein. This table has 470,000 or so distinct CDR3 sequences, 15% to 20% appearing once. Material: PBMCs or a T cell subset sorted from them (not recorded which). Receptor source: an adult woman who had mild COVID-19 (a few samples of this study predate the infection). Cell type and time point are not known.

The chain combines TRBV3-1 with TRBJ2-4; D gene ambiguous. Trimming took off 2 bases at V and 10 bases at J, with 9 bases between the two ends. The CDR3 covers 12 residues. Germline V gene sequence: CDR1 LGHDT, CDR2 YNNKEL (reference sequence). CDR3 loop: CASSQSGLIQYF. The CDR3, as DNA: TGTGCCAGCAGCCAATCCGGCCTTATTCAGTACTTC.

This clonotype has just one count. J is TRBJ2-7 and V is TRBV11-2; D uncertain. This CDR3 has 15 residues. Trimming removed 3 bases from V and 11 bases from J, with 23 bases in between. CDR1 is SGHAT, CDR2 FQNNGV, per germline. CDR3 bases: TGTGCCAGCAGCTTCGGACGCGCATCCATTTTAAAGGAGTACTTC. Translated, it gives CASSFGRASILKEYF.

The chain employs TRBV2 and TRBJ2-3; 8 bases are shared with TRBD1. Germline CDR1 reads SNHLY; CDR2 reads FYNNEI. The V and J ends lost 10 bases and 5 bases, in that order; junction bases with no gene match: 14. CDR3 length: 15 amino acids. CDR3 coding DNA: TGTGCCACCAACACCAGGGACAGGTTAAGAGATACGCAGTATTTT. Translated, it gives CATNTRDRLRDTQYF.

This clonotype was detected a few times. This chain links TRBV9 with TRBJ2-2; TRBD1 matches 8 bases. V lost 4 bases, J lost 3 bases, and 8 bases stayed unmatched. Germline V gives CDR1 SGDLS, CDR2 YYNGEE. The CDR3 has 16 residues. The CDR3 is CASSPGRGLDTGELFF. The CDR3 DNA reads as TGTGCCAGCAGCCCAGGCAGGGGGCTTGACACCGGGGAGCTGTTTTTT.

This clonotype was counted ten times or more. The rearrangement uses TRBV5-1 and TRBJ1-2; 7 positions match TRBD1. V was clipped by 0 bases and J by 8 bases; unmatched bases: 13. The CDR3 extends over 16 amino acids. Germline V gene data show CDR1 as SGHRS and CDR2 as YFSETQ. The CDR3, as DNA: TGCGCCAGCAGCTTGGCCCCGGCAGGGGGGCGTCGGGGCTACACCTTC. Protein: CASSLAPAGGRRGYTF.

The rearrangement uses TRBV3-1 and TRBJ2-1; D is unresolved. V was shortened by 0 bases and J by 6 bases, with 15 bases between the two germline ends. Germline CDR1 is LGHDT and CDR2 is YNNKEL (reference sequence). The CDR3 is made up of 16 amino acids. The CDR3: CASSQDPPPAANEQFF. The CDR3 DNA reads TGTGCCAGCAGCCAAGATCCACCCCCAGCCGCCAATGAGCAGTTCTTC.

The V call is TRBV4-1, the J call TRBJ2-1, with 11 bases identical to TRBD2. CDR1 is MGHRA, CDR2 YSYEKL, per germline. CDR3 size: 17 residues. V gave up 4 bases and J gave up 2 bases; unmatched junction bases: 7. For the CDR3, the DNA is TGCGCCAGCAGCCCCTTAGCGGGGGGGCCCCCCTACAATGAGCAGTTCTTC. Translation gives CASSPLAGGPPYNEQFF.

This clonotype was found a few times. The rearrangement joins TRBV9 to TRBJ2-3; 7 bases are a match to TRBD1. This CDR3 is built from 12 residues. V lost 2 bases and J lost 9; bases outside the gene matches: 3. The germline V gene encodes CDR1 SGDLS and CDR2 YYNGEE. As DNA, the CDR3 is TGTGCCAGCAGCGTCACAGGGGAAACGCAGTATTTT. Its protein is CASSVTGETQYF.

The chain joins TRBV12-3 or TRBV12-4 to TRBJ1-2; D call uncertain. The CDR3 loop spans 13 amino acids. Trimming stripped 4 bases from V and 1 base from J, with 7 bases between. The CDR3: CASSWTVNYGYTF. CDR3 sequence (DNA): TGTGCCAGCAGTTGGACGGTTAACTATGGCTACACCTTC.

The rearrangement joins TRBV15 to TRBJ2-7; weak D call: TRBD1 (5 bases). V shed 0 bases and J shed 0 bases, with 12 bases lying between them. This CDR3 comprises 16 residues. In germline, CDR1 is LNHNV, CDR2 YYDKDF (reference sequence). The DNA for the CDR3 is TGTGCCACCAGCAGAGATCCCAGGGCCACCTCCTACGAGCAGTACTTC. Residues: CATSRDPRATSYEQYF.

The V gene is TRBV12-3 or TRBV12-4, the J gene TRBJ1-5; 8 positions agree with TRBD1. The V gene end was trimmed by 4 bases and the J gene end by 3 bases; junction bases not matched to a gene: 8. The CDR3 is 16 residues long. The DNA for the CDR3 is TGTGCCAGCAGTTCTGGACAGGGAATCCCCAATCAGCCCCAGCATTTT. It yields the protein CASSSGQGIPNQPQHF.

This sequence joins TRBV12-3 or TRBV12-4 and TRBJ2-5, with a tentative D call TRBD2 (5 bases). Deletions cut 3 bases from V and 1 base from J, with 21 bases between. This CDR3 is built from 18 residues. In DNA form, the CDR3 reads TGTGCCAGCAGTTTTAGTATAATCGGGGTTCGCGTCCAAGAGACCCAGTACTTC. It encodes CASSFSIIGVRVQETQYF.

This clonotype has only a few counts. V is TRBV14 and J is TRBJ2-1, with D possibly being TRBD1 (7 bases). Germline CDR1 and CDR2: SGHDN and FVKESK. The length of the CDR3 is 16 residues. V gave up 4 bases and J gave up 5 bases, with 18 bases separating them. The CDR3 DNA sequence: TGTGCCAGCAGCCCCTTGGACAGGAGGGGTGACAATGAGCAGTTCTTC. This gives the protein CASSPLDRRGDNEQFF.

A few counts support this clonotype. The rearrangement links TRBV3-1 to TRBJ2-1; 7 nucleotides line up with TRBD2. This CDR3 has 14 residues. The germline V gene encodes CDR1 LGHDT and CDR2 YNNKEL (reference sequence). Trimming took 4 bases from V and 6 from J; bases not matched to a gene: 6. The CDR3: CASSPGGVPNEQFF. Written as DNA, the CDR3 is TGTGCCAGCAGCCCTGGGGGGGTACCCAATGAGCAGTTCTTC.

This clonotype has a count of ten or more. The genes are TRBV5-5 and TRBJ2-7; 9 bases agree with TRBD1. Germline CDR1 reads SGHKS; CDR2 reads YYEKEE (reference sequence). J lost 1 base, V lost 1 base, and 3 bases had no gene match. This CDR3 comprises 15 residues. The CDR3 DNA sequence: TGTGCCAGCAGCTTGTCGGGACAGGGTTCCTACGAGCAGTACTTC. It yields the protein CASSLSGQGSYEQYF.

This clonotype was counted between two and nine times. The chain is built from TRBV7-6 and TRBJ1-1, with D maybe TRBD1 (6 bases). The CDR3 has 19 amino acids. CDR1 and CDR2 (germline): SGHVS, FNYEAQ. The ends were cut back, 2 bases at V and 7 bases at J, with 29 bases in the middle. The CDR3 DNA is TGTGCCAGCAGCTTACTACTCGAGGGAACAGGGAATAAGATTGGTGAAGCTTTCTTT. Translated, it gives CASSLLLEGTGNKIGEAFF.

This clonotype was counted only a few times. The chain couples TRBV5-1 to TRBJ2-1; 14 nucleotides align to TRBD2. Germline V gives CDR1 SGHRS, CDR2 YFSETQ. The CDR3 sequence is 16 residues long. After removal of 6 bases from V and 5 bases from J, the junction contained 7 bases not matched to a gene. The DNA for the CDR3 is TGCGCCAGCACCCGACTAGCGGGGGGGCACAACAATGAGCAGTTCTTC. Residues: CASTRLAGGHNNEQFF.

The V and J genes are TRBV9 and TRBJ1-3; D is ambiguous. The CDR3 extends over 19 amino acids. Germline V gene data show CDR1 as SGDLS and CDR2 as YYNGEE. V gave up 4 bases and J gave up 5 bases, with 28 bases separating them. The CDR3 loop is CASSPPKGPGSEERNTIYF. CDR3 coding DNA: TGTGCCAGCAGCCCCCCCAAGGGTCCGGGAAGCGAGGAGAGAAACACCATATATTTT.

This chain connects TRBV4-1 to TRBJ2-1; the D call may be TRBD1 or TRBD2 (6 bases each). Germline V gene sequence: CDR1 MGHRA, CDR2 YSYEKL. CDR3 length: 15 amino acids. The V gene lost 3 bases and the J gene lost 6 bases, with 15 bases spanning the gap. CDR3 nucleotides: TGCGCCAGCAGCCAGTTGGTAGAGGGGGGCAATGAGCAGTTCTTC. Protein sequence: CASSQLVEGGNEQFF.

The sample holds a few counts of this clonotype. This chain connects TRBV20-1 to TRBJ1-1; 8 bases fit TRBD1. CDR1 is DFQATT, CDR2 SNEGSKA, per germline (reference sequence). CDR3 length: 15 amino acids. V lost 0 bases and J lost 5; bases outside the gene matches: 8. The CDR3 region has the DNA TGCAGTGCTAGAGAAAGACAGGGGATGGTTACTGAAGCTTTCTTT. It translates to CSARERQGMVTEAFF.

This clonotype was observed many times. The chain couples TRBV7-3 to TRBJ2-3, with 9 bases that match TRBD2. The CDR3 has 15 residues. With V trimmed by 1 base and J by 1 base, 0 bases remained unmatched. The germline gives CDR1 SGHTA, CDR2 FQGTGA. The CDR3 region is CASSLIAGGTDTQYF. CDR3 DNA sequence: TGTGCCAGCAGCTTAATAGCGGGGGGCACAGATACGCAGTATTTT.

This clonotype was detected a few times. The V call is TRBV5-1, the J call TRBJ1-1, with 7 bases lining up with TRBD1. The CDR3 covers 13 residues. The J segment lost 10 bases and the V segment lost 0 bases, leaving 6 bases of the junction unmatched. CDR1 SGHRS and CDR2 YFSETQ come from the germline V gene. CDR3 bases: TGCGCCAGCAGCTTGGGGACAGGCGGGTCAGCTTTCTTT. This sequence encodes CASSLGTGGSAFF.